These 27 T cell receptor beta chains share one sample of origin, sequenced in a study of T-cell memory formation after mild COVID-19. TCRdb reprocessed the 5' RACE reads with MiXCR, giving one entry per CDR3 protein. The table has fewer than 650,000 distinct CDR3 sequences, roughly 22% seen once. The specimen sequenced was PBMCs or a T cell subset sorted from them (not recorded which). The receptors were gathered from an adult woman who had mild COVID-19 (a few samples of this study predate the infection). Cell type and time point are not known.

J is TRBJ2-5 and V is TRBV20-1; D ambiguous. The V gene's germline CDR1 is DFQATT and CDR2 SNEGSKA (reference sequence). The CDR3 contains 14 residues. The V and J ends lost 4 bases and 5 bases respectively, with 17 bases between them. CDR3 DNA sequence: TGCAGTGCTAAAGTTTTAGTCGAATTGGAGACCCAGTACTTC. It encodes CSAKVLVELETQYF.

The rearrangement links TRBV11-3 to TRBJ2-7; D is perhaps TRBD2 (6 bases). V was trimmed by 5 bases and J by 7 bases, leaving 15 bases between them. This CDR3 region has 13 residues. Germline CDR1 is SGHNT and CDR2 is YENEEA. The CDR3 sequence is CASSPDAGREQYF. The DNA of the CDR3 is TGTGCCAGCAGCCCCGACGCGGGGAGAGAGCAGTACTTC.

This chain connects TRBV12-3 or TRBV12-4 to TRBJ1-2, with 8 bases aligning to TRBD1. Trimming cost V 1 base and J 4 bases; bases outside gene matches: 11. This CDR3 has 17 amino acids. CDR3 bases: TGTGCCAGCAGTTTAGGGACAGGGAGCCCCCCCTCCTATGGCTACACCTTC. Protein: CASSLGTGSPPSYGYTF.

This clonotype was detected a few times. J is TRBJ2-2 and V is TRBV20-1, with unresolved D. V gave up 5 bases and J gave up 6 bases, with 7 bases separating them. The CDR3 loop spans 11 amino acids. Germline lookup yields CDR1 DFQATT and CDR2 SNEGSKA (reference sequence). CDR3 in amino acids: CSAGRPGELFF. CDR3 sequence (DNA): TGCAGTGCTGGACGTCCCGGGGAGCTGTTTTTT.

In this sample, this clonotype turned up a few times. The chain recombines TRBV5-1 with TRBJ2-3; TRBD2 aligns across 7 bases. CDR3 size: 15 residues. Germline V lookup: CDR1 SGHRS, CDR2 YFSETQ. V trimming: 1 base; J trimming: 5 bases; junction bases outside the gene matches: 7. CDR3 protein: CASSLSGSGKDTQYF. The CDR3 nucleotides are TGCGCCAGCAGCTTGTCCGGGAGCGGGAAAGATACGCAGTATTTT.

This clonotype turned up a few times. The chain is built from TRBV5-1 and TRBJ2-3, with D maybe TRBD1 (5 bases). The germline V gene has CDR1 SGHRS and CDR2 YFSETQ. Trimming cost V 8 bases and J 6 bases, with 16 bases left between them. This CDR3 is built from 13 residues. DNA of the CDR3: TGCGCCAGTACGACAGATCTGTCCGATACGCAGTATTTT. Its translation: CASTTDLSDTQYF.

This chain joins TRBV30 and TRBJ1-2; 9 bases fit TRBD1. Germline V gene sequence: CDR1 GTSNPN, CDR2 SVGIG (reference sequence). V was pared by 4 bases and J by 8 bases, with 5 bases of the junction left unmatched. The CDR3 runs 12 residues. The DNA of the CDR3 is TGTGCCTGGACGCGGACAGGGGACGGCTACACCTTC. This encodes CAWTRTGDGYTF.

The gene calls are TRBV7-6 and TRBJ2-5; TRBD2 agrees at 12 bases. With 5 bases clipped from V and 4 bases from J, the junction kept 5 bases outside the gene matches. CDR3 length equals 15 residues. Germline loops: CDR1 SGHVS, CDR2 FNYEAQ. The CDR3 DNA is TGTGCCAGCAGCATACCTAGCGGGGGGGCAGAGACCCAGTACTTC. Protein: CASSIPSGGAETQYF.

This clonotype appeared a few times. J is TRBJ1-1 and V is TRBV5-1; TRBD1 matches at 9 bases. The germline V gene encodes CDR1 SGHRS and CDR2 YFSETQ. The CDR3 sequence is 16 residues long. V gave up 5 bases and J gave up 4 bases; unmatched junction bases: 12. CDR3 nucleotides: TGCGCCAGCAGGGCCGGGACAGGGCTTGAGGTCACTGAAGCTTTCTTT. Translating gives CASRAGTGLEVTEAFF. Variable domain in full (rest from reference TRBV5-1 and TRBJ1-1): KAGVTQTPRYLIKTRGQQVTLSCSPISGHRSVSWYQQTPGQGLQFLFEYFSETQRNKGNFPGRFSGRQFSNSRSEMNVSTLELGDSALYLCASRAGTGLEVTEAFFGQGTRLTVV.

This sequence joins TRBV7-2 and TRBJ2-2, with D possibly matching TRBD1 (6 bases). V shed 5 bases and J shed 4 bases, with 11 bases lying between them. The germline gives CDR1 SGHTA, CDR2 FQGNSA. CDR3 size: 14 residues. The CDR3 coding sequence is TGTGCCAGCAGCCCCGACAGGCGCACCGGGGAGCTGTTTTTT. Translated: CASSPDRRTGELFF.

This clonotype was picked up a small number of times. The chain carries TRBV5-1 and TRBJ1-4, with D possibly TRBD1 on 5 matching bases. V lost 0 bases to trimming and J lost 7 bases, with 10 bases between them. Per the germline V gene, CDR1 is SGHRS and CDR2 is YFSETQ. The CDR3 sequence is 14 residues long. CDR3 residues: CASSLAGYGEKLFF. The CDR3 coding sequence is TGCGCCAGCAGCTTGGCAGGGTACGGTGAAAAACTGTTTTTT.

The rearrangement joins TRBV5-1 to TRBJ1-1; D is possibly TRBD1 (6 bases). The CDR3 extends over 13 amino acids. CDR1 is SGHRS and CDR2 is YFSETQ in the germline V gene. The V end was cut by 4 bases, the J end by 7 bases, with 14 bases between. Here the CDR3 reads CASSAVQGGEAFF. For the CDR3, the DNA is TGCGCCAGCAGCGCCGTACAGGGCGGTGAAGCTTTCTTT.

The DNA for the CDR3 is TGTGCCAGCAGTGTGGGACGGGGAACTTTTAATGAGCAGTTCTTC. This encodes CASSVGRGTFNEQFF. The chain combines TRBV6-1 with TRBJ2-1; D is possibly TRBD1 or TRBD2 (5 bases each). This CDR3 comprises 15 residues. Germline V CDR1 and CDR2: MNHNS, SASEGT. Trimming took off 4 bases at V and 7 bases at J, with 17 bases between the two ends.

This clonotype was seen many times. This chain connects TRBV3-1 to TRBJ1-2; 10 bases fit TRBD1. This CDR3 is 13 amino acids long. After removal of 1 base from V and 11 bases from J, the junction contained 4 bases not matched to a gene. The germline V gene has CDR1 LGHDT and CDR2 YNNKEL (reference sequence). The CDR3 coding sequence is TGTGCCAGCAGCCAAGTGAGGACAGGGGGATACACCTTC. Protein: CASSQVRTGGYTF.

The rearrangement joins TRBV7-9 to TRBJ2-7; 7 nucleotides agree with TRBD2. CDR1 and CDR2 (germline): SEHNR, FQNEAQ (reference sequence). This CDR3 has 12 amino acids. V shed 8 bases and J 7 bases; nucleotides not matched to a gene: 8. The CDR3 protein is CASEAGEREQYF. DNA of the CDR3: TGTGCCAGCGAGGCGGGAGAGAGGGAGCAGTACTTC.

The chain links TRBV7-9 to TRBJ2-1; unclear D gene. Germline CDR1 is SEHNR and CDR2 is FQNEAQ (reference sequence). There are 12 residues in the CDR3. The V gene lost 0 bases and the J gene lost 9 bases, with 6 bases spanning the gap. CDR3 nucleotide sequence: TGTGCCAGCAGCTTAGCGCGTATTGAGCAGTTCTTC. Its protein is CASSLARIEQFF.

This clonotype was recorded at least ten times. The CDR3 nucleotides are TGTGCCAGCAGCCGGGGGCCGAACTATGGCTACACCTTC. This codes for CASSRGPNYGYTF. This rearrangement joins TRBV12-3 or TRBV12-4 to TRBJ1-2, with D possibly being TRBD1 (6 bases). CDR3 length: 13 amino acids. V was cut by 6 bases and J by 2 bases, with 10 bases left in between.

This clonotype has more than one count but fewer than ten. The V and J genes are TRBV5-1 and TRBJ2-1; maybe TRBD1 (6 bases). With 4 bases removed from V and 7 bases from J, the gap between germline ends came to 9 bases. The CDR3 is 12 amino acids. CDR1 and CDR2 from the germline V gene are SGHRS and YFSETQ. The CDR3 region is CASSATGNEQFF. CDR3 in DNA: TGCGCCAGCAGCGCTACAGGGAATGAGCAGTTCTTC.

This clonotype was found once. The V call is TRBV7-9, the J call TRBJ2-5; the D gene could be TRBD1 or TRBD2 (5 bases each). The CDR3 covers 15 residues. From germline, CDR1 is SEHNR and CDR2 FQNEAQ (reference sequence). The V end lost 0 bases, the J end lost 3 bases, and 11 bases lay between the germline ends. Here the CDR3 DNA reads TGTGCCAGCAGCTTAGCAGGGACGCAAAAAGAGACCCAGTACTTC. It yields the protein CASSLAGTQKETQYF.

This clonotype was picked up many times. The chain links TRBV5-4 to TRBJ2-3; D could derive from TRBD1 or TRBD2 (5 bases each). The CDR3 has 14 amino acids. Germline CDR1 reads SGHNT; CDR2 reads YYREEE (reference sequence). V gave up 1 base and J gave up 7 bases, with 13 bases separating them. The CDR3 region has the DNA TGTGCCAGCAGCTTGAGGACCGGGACCCATACGCAGTATTTT. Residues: CASSLRTGTHTQYF.

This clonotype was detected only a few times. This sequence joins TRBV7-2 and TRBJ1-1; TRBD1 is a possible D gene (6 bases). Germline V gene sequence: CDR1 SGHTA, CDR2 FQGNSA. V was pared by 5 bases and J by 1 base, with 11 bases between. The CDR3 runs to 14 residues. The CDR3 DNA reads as TGTGCCAGCAGCCCAAGACAGGCGAACACTGAAGCTTTCTTT. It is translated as CASSPRQANTEAFF.

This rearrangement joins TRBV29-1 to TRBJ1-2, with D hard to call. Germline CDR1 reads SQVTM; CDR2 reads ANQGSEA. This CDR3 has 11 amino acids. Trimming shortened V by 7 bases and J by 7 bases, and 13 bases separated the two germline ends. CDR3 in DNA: TGCAGCGCCGAGAACCCCCTTGGCTACACCTTC. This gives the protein CSAENPLGYTF.

The CDR3 DNA sequence: TGTGCCAGCAGTTTCAGGGGGGTAGCCAAAAACATTCAGTACTTC. Translating gives CASSFRGVAKNIQYF. The chain links TRBV27 to TRBJ2-4; tentatively, D is TRBD1 (7 bases). The germline CDR1 and CDR2 sequences are MNHEY and SMNVEV (reference sequence). The CDR3 contains 15 residues. The V and J ends lost 3 bases and 0 bases respectively, with 9 bases between them.

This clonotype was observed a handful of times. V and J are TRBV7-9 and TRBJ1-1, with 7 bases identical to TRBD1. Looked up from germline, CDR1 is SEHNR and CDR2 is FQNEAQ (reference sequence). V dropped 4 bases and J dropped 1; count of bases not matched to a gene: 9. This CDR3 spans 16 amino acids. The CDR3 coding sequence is TGTGCCAGCAGCTATCCATTACAGGGGTGGAACACTGAAGCTTTCTTT. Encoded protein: CASSYPLQGWNTEAFF.

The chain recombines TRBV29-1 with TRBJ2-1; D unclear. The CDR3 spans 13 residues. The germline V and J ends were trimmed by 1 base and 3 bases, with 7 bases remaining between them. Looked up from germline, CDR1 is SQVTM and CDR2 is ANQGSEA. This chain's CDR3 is CSVEGLGYNEQFF. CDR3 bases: TGCAGCGTTGAAGGTCTAGGCTACAATGAGCAGTTCTTC.

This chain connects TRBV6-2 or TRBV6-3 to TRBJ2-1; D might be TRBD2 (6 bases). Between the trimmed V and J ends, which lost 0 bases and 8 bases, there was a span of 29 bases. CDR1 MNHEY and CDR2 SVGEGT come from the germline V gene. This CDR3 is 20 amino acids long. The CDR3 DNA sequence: TGTGCCAGCAGTTACTCTTCGCGCCAGCGGGCAGTCCCTCGATGGGATGAGCAGTTCTTC. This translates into CASSYSSRQRAVPRWDEQFF.

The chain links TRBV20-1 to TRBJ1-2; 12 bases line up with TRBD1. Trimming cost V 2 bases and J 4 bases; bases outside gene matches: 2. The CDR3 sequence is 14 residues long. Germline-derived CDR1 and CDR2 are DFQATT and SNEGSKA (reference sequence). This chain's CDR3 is CSARPGQGAYGYTF. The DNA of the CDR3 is TGCAGTGCTAGACCGGGACAGGGGGCCTATGGCTACACCTTC.